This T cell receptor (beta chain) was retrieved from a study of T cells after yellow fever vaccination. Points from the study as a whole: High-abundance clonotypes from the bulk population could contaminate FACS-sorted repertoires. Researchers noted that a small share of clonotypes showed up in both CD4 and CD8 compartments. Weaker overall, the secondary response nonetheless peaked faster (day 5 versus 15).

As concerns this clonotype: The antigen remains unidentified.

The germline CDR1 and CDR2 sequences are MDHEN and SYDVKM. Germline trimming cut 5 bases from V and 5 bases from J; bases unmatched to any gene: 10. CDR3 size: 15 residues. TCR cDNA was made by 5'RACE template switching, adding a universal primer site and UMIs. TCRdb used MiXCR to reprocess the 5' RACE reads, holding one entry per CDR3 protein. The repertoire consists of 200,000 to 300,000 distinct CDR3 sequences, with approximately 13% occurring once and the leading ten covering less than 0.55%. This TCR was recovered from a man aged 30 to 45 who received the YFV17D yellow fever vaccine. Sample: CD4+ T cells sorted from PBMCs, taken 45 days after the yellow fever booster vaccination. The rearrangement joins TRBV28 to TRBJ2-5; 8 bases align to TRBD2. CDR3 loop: CASSPALGRAETQYF. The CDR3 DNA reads TGTGCCAGCAGTCCAGCCCTCGGGAGGGCCGAGACCCAGTACTTC. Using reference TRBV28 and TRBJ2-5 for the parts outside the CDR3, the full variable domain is DVKVTQSSRYLVKRTGEKVFLECVQDMDHENMFWYRQDPGLGLRLIYFSYDVKMKEKGDIPEGYSVSREKKERFSLILESASTNQTSMYLCASSPALGRAETQYFGPGTRLLVL.